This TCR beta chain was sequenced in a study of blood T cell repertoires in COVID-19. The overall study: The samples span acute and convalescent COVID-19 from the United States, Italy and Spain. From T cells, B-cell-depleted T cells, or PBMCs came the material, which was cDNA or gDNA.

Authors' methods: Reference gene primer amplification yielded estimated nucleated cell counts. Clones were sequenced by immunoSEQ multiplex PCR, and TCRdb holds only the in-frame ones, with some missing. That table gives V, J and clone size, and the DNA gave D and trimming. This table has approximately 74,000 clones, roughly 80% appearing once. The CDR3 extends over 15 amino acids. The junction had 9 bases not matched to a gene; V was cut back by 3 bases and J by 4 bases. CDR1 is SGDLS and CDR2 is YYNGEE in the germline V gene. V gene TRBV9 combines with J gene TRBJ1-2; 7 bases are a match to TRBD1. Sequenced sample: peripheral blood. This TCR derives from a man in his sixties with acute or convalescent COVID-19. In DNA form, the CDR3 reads TGTGCCAGCAGCGGGGACAGATACGGCACCTATGGCTACACCTTC. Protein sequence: CASSGDRYGTYGYTF. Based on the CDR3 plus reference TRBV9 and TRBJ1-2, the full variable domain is DSGVTQTPKHLITATGQRVTLRCSPRSGDLSVYWYQQSLDQGLQFLIQYYNGEERAKGNILERFSAQQFPDLHSELNLSSLELGDSALYFCASSGDRYGTYGYTFGSGTRLTVV.